The 25 T cell receptor beta chains reported below all come from one sample, sequenced in a study of shared clonotypes between healthy human individuals. Here immunoSEQ multiplex PCR was the method, and the copy in TCRdb shows in-frame clones only, minus some. The profile shows 950,000 to 1,100,000 clones, more than 75% of them singletons. Material: memory CD4+ T cells from PBMCs. Described subset: CD45RA-negative fraction. Every receptor here comes from a man in his late teens or twenties in good health. Some clones in this sample may be carry-over from other donors' samples.

The chain links TRBV5-6 to TRBJ2-7; 7 bases are a match to TRBD1. The CDR3 has 14 residues. The V segment lost 3 bases and the J segment 6 bases; nucleotides outside the gene matches: 9. Germline V gene sequence: CDR1 SGHDT, CDR2 YYEEEE. The CDR3 region has the DNA TGTGCCAGCAGCTCATACAACAGGGGTTCCGAGCAGTACTTC. Translated, it gives CASSSYNRGSEQYF.

This rearrangement joins TRBV19 to TRBJ1-2; no reliable D call. The V gene lost 0 bases and the J gene lost 9 bases, with 14 bases spanning the gap. Germline V gene data show CDR1 as LNHDA and CDR2 as SQIVND (reference sequence). CDR3 length: 14 amino acids. CDR3 sequence (DNA): TGTGCCAGTAGTATAGAACTCGGCAAATTCAGCTACACCTTC. This encodes CASSIELGKFSYTF.

The chain is built from TRBV5-1 and TRBJ1-5; the D gene is possibly TRBD1 (6 bases). The length of the CDR3 is 14 residues. Germline values: CDR1 SGHRS, CDR2 YFSETQ. The V and J ends lost 1 base and 5 bases respectively, with 10 bases between them. This CDR3 is CASSLQGSDQPQHF. The CDR3 nucleotides are TGCGCCAGCAGCTTGCAGGGGTCCGATCAGCCCCAGCATTTT.

A note on this clone: Other DNA sequences in this sample translate to the same CDR3. This chain joins TRBV5-1 and TRBJ2-5; 7 bases fit TRBD1. Losses at the gene ends were 4 bases for V and 1 base for J; bases not matched to a gene: 4. The CDR3 is made up of 14 amino acids. Germline V gives CDR1 SGHRS, CDR2 YFSETQ. The CDR3 region has the DNA TGCGCCAGCAGCCCGGGACAGCTCCAAGAGACCCAGTACTTC. It translates to CASSPGQLQETQYF.

The chain combines TRBV5-6 with TRBJ2-7, with 8 bases that match TRBD1. CDR1 and CDR2 (germline): SGHDT, YYEEEE. The CDR3 extends over 13 amino acids. V lost 4 bases and J lost 5; bases outside the gene matches: 5. CDR3 protein: CASSVNRGNEQYF. DNA of the CDR3: TGTGCCAGCAGCGTCAACAGGGGGAACGAGCAGTACTTC.

The chain couples TRBV9 to TRBJ2-3; D not certain. Trimming pared 0 bases from V and 0 bases from J, leaving 14 bases between. This CDR3 has 17 residues. Germline assignment: CDR1 SGDLS and CDR2 YYNGEE. CDR3 nucleotide sequence: TGTGCCAGCAGCGTAGTTGGCAGAACTTCTAGCACAGATACGCAGTATTTT. It yields the protein CASSVVGRTSSTDTQYF.

This chain uses TRBV29-1 with TRBJ1-2; no reliable D call. Germline V gene sequence: CDR1 SQVTM, CDR2 ANQGSEA. This CDR3 spans 13 amino acids. Between the trimmed V and J ends, which lost 2 bases and 3 bases, there was a span of 10 bases. The CDR3 region is CSVEKGRDYGYTF. DNA of the CDR3: TGCAGCGTTGAAAAGGGTAGGGACTATGGCTACACCTTC.

This clone was recorded only once. This may arise from a read error, as a much more abundant clone is one base away. The sample holds other DNA sequences that translate to the same CDR3. This chain connects TRBV29-1 to TRBJ2-7; TRBD2 aligns across 12 bases. Trimming cost V 5 bases and J 6 bases; bases outside gene matches: 8. CDR3 size: 14 residues. CDR1 SQVTM and CDR2 ANQGSEA come from the germline V gene. In nucleotides, the CDR3 is TGCAGCGTTATCTCGCTAGCGGGAGGGCGCGAGCAGTACTTC. This gives the protein CSVISLAGGREQYF.

The chain has TRBV6-6 and TRBJ1-3; D may be TRBD1 (6 bases). The CDR3 loop spans 13 amino acids. Trimming pared 7 bases from V and 7 bases from J, leaving 14 bases between. Germline loops: CDR1 MNHNY, CDR2 SVGAGI (reference sequence). The CDR3 sequence is CASIGGRVNTIYF. CDR3 bases: TGTGCCAGCATCGGGGGGCGGGTGAACACCATATATTTT.

This chain uses TRBV29-1 with TRBJ2-1; 16 nucleotides agree with TRBD2. This CDR3 region has 16 residues. The trim removed 3 bases at V and 8 bases at J, leaving 7 bases unmatched. CDR1 and CDR2 (germline): SQVTM, ANQGSEA. This CDR3 is CSVDGTSGRVGDEQFF. In nucleotides, the CDR3 is TGCAGCGTTGATGGGACTAGCGGGAGGGTGGGAGATGAGCAGTTCTTC.

In DNA form, the CDR3 reads TGCAGCGTGATCCCCGAGGACAGGGATTACAATGAGCAGTTCTTC. This sequence encodes CSVIPEDRDYNEQFF. This sequence joins TRBV29-1 and TRBJ2-1, with 8 bases aligning to TRBD1. The junction had 11 bases not matched to a gene; V was cut back by 6 bases and J by 4 bases. From germline, CDR1 is SQVTM and CDR2 ANQGSEA. CDR3 size: 15 residues.

The gene calls are TRBV27 and TRBJ1-5; 7 nucleotides match TRBD1. The CDR3 totals 19 residues. V shed 6 bases and J 5 bases; nucleotides not matched to a gene: 22. Germline CDR1 MNHEY, CDR2 SMNVEV (reference sequence). The chain's CDR3 is CASSPRRDSPEMFDQPQHF. CDR3 DNA: TGTGCCAGCAGCCCCCGACGGGACAGCCCCGAAATGTTCGATCAGCCCCAGCATTTT.

The genes are TRBV4-2 and TRBJ2-1, with 7 nucleotides matching TRBD2. The CDR3 is 17 amino acids. The germline CDR1 and CDR2 sequences are LGHNA and YNFKEQ. After removal of 0 bases from V and 2 bases from J, the junction contained 7 bases not matched to a gene. CDR3: CASSQDPGRGTYNEQFF. DNA of the CDR3: TGTGCCAGCAGCCAAGATCCGGGGAGGGGAACCTACAATGAGCAGTTCTTC.

The chain carries TRBV28 and TRBJ2-7; D is possibly TRBD1 or TRBD2 (6 bases each). Trimming left V 7 bases short and J 4 bases short, with 17 bases between. This CDR3 spans 14 amino acids. In germline, CDR1 is MDHEN, CDR2 SYDVKM. As DNA, the CDR3 is TGTGCCAGCACTGGACAGCGGGCGGGGTACGAGCAGTACTTC. Amino acids: CASTGQRAGYEQYF.

This sequence joins TRBV10-2 and TRBJ1-1, with D perhaps TRBD1 (5 bases). This CDR3 comprises 12 residues. Germline assignment: CDR1 WSHSY and CDR2 SAAADI. V was pared by 11 bases and J by 1 base, with 11 bases between. CDR3 loop: CAGAQANTEAFF. The CDR3 DNA reads TGCGCCGGGGCTCAGGCGAACACTGAAGCTTTCTTT.

This chain connects TRBV10-3 to TRBJ2-7; 9 bases agree with TRBD1. This CDR3 region has 13 residues. The V gene's germline CDR1 is ENHRY and CDR2 SYGVKD. Trimming at V came to 5 bases and at J to 2 bases, leaving 1 base not matched to a gene. CDR3 DNA: TGTGCCATCAGTAGACAGGGGGCCTACGAGCAGTACTTC. It codes for CAISRQGAYEQYF.

The chain employs TRBV19 and TRBJ2-3; D gene uncertain. Germline loops: CDR1 LNHDA, CDR2 SQIVND (reference sequence). V was trimmed by 7 bases and J by 0 bases, leaving 11 bases between them. The CDR3 sequence is 14 residues long. The CDR3 sequence: CASKVIPSTDTQYF. CDR3 DNA: TGTGCCAGTAAAGTCATACCTAGCACAGATACGCAGTATTTT.

The chain is built from TRBV4-2 and TRBJ1-4; TRBD1 matches 9 bases. V shed 6 bases and J 8 bases; nucleotides not matched to a gene: 1. CDR3 size: 12 residues. Germline V gene sequence: CDR1 LGHNA, CDR2 YNFKEQ. CDR3 sequence reads: CASRTGGEKLFF. CDR3 nucleotide sequence: TGTGCCAGCAGAACAGGGGGCGAAAAACTGTTTTTT.

The chain is built from TRBV6-5 and TRBJ2-1, with 7 positions matching TRBD1. Germline-derived CDR1 and CDR2 are MNHEY and SVGAGI. The CDR3 extends over 16 amino acids. After removal of 4 bases from V and 3 bases from J, the junction contained 9 bases not matched to a gene. The DNA of the CDR3 is TGTGCCAGCAGTTCCCCGGGACAGAAAAACTACAATGAGCAGTTCTTC. It specifies CASSSPGQKNYNEQFF.

This clone was observed a few times. This sequence joins TRBV2 and TRBJ1-4; D gene uncertain. The germline V and J ends were trimmed by 3 bases and 6 bases, with 5 bases remaining between them. The CDR3 covers 12 residues. Germline V gene lookup returns CDR1 SNHLY and CDR2 FYNNEI. CDR3 nucleotide sequence: TGTGCCAGCAGTGAGCGGGATGAAAAACTGTTTTTT. It specifies CASSERDEKLFF.

The chain recombines TRBV7-9 with TRBJ1-3; possible D gene TRBD1, 6 bases. Germline V CDR1 and CDR2: SEHNR, FQNEAQ (reference sequence). The germline V and J ends were trimmed by 5 bases and 8 bases, with 19 bases remaining between them. CDR3 length: 15 residues. This CDR3 is CASSRGTRGGHTIYF. CDR3 bases: TGTGCCAGCAGCCGCGGGACACGAGGGGGACACACCATATATTTT.

A few counts support this clone. The J gene is TRBJ1-1, the V gene TRBV2, with TRBD1 matching 7 bases. The CDR3 runs to 14 residues. Unmatched junction bases numbered 6, after V lost 5 bases and J lost 3 bases. The germline V gene has CDR1 SNHLY and CDR2 FYNNEI. The CDR3 nucleotides are TGTGCCAGCAGTTCCCGGACAGGAGACACTGAAGCTTTCTTT. It specifies CASSSRTGDTEAFF.

J is TRBJ2-1 and V is TRBV27; 8 bases map to TRBD2. There are 12 residues in the CDR3. Trimming at V came to 8 bases and at J to 12 bases, leaving 9 bases not matched to a gene. CDR1 is MNHEY and CDR2 is SMNVEV in the germline V gene (reference sequence). CDR3 protein: CASGPTSETQFF. CDR3 sequence (DNA): TGTGCCAGCGGCCCGACTAGCGAGACGCAGTTCTTC.

The V call is TRBV7-3, the J call TRBJ2-1, with D possibly TRBD2 on 5 matching bases. Trimming took off 5 bases at V and 9 bases at J, with 14 bases between the two ends. Germline V gives CDR1 SGHTA, CDR2 FQGTGA. There are 13 residues in the CDR3. CDR3: CASSAGVDREQFF. The CDR3 coding sequence is TGTGCCAGCAGCGCCGGGGTCGACCGTGAGCAGTTCTTC.

The rearrangement joins TRBV5-1 to TRBJ1-4; maybe TRBD1 (5 bases). The germline V gene encodes CDR1 SGHRS and CDR2 YFSETQ. The V end was cut by 5 bases, the J end by 8 bases, with 22 bases between. The CDR3 spans 16 residues. The CDR3 region has the DNA TGCGCCAGCAGATCGGGACCCACGGGTTACGGAGAAAAACTGTTTTTT. Its translation: CASRSGPTGYGEKLFF.